This T cell receptor (beta chain) was sequenced during a study of response to subunit inactivated influenza vaccine. Overall study findings and caveats: It was suggested by the authors that few new T cells are recruited by each seasonal influenza vaccination.

The sample holds a few counts of this clonotype. The target antigen is unknown. TCRdb used MiXCR to reprocess the RT-PCR reads, holding one entry per CDR3 protein. Counted here are around 580,000 distinct CDR3 sequences, 12% occurring once; the ten biggest clones make up around 9.6%. CDR1 and CDR2 from the germline V gene are SGHRS and YFSETQ. The CDR3 consists of 20 residues. V shed 0 bases and J 3 bases; nucleotides not matched to a gene: 10. Sequenced material: PBMCs from blood, taken on the day of vaccination. This sequence joins TRBV5-1 and TRBJ2-2; 14 bases align to TRBD2. The source of this sequence is a man aged 50-59 years who received an inactivated influenza vaccine. CDR3: CASSLAGTSGGPLHTGELFF. Here the CDR3 DNA reads TGCGCCAGCAGCTTGGCCGGGACTAGCGGGGGCCCCCTCCACACCGGGGAGCTGTTTTTT.